One TCR beta chain is described in this entry. TCRdb's table, derived via immunoSEQ multiplex PCR, lists solely in-frame clones and lacks some. The repertoire holds about 380,000 clones, with 85% to 90% as singletons. The entry originates in a study of blood T cell repertoires in COVID-19. The age range of participants was about 18 to 100 years, with residence in about two dozen US areas. Clinical history reported by participants formed the basis on which cohorts were assigned. The TCR was taken from a woman under 30 who had recovered from COVID-19. What was sequenced was PBMCs or T cells enriched from blood (not recorded which).

DNA for the CDR3: TGTGCCAGCAGCCCCGGGACTAGGGGCACAGATACGCAGTATTTT. As protein: CASSPGTRGTDTQYF. V and J are TRBV5-6 and TRBJ2-3, with TRBD2 matching 8 bases. The J segment lost 1 base and the V segment lost 4 bases, leaving 5 bases of the junction unmatched. Germline lookup yields CDR1 SGHDT and CDR2 YYEEEE. The CDR3 is made up of 15 amino acids.